This TCR beta chain emerged from a study of blood T cell repertoires in COVID-19. The CDR3 length is 13 residues. V was cut by 10 bases and J by 4 bases, with 17 bases left in between. Germline loops: CDR1 MDHEN, CDR2 SYDVKM. Assay used: immunoSEQ multiplex PCR; TCRdb lists only in-frame clones, some missing. The top ten clones hold about 19% of a sample with tens of thousands of clones, 75% to 85% of them seen once. The sequenced material came from peripheral blood. The chain recombines TRBV28 with TRBJ2-7, with D perhaps TRBD2 (6 bases). This clonotype originated in a woman older than 75 with acute or convalescent COVID-19. The DNA of the CDR3 is TGTGCCACCGTCCGGGACTGGGTTTACGAGCAGTACTTC. Its translation: CATVRDWVYEQYF.